Reported below is one T cell receptor (beta chain). The data were obtained in a study of Ad26.COV2.S vaccination and SARS-CoV-2 variants. Study as a whole: Of the COV1001 trial arms, the Ad26.COV2.S arm included the donor. Intramuscular Ad26.COV2.S doses were given once or twice, 56 days apart.

This CDR3 comprises 13 residues. CDR1 and CDR2 (germline): SQVTM, ANQGSEA. Trimming shortened V by 6 bases and J by 5 bases, and 16 bases separated the two germline ends. TCRdb's table, derived via immunoSEQ multiplex PCR, lists solely in-frame clones and lacks some. The sample shows approximately 420,000 clones, approximately 90% of them seen only once. Described treatment: around 19 received Ad26.COV2.S at low or high dose, single or two shots; about five received placebo; per-sample allocation not given. Repertoires come from day 63 after the first vaccine or placebo injection. In the vaccine, an Ad26 vector expressed the SARS-CoV-2 spike of the Wuhan strain.

The clonotype was recovered from a person between 18 and 59 years old who received the Ad26.COV2.S COVID-19 vaccine or a placebo. The chain joins TRBV29-1 to TRBJ1-2, with D possibly matching TRBD1 (6 bases). Material: peripheral blood, obtained in a trial of Ad26.COV2.S vaccine versus placebo. The CDR3 loop reads CSVRTAPGYGYTF. The CDR3 nucleotides are TGCAGCGTGAGGACAGCTCCGGGGTATGGCTACACCTTC.